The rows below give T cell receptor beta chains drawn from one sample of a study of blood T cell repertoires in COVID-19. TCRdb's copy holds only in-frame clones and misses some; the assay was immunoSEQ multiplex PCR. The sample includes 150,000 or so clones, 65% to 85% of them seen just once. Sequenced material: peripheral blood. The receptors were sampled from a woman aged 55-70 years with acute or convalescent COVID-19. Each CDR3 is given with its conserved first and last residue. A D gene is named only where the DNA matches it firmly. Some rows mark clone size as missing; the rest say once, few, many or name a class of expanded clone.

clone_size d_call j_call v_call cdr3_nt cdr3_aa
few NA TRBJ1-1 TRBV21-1 TGTGCCAGCGGGAGGGAGAACACTGAAGCTTTCTTT CASGRENTEAFF
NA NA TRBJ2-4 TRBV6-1 TGTGCCAGCAGCTCAGGTCTGAGCAAAAACATTCAGTACTTC CASSSGLSKNIQYF
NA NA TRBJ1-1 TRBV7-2 TGTGCCAGCAGCTGGGCAGGGGAACGAGCTTTCTTT CASSWAGERAFF
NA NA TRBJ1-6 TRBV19 TGTGCCAGTAGTCTCGTCGGGATGGGGAATTCACCCCTCCACTTT CASSLVGMGNSPLHF
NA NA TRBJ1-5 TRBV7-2 TGTGCCAGCAGCTTCTATAGTGAGCTGGGCAATCAGCCCCAGCATTTT CASSFYSELGNQPQHF
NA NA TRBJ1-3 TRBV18 TGTGCCAGCTCACCCCGCGAGGGGGACACCATATATTTT CASSPREGDTIYF
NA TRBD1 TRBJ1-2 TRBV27 TGTGCCAGCAGTTCCACAGGGGGCCGAGTGGTTGGCTACACCTTC CASSSTGGRVVGYTF
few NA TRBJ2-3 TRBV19 TGTGCCAGTAGTATTACATTCGCAAACCCCACAGATACGCAGTATTTT CASSITFANPTDTQYF
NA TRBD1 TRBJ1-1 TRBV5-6 TGTGCCAGCAGCTTGTTTGACAGGGGTGGTACTGAAGCTTTCTTT CASSLFDRGGTEAFF
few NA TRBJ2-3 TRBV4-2 TGTGCCAGCAGCCAAGATCCTGCGGGGAGCACAGATACGCAGTATTTT CASSQDPAGSTDTQYF
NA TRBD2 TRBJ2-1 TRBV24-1 TGTGCCACCAGTGATACCCGAGCGGGACCATACAATGAGCAGTTCTTC CATSDTRAGPYNEQFF
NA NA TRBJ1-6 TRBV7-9 TGTGCCAGCAGCAAAGACGCGGTTCTTGTTTCACCCCTCCACTTT CASSKDAVLVSPLHF
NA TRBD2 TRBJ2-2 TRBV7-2 TGTGCCAGCAGCTCCACCCTAGCGGGGGGGACCACCGGGGAGCTGTTTTTT CASSSTLAGGTTGELFF
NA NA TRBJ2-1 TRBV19 TGTGCCAGTAGTATCATTGGAGCCTACAATGAGCAGTTCTTC CASSIIGAYNEQFF
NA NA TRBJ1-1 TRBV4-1 TGCGCCAGCAGCCAACAAACTGCCTTGAACACTGAAGCTTTCTTT CASSQQTALNTEAFF
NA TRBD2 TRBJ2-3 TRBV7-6 TGTGCCAGCAGCTTAGTGGCTAGCGGGGGCACTCCGGGGGATACGCAGTATTTT CASSLVASGGTPGDTQYF
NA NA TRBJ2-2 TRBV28 TGTGCCAGCACTTTTCGGAGGGCGGAGAACACCGGGGAGCTGTTTTTT CASTFRRAENTGELFF
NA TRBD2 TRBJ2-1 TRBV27 TGTGCCAGCATGGGTGGGAAGACTAGCGGTTACAATGAGCAGTTCTTC CASMGGKTSGYNEQFF
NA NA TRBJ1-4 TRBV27 TGTGCCAGCCGCCTTCGGGCAGGGGTCACTAATGAAAAACTGTTTTTT CASRLRAGVTNEKLFF
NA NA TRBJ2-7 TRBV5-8 TGTGCCAGCAGCTTGGAGCAGGGTGGCTACGAGCAGTACTTC CASSLEQGGYEQYF
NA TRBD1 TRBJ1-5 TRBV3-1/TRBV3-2 TGTGCCAGCAGCCAGCAGGGGGCTGTTCAGCCCCAGCATTTT CASSQQGAVQPQHF
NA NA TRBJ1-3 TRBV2 TGTGCCAGCTCTCCTTCTACCGGGACTTCGGGAAACACCATATATTTT CASSPSTGTSGNTIYF
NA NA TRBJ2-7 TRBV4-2 TGTGCCAGCAGCCAAGTTCAGGGGACCTACGAGCAGTACTTC CASSQVQGTYEQYF
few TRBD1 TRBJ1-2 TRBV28 TGTGCCAGCAGGGGGACAGGGAACTATGGCTACACCTTC CASRGTGNYGYTF
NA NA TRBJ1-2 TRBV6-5 TGTGCCAGTCTGAGCCCAAACTATGGCTACACCTTC CASLSPNYGYTF
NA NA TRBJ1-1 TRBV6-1 TGTGCCAGCAGTGAAAGAAGAGGGGGAACTGAAGCTTTCTTT CASSERRGGTEAFF
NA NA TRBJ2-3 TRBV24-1 TGTGCCACCAGTGACTACCGGTGGGATACGCAGTATTTT CATSDYRWDTQYF
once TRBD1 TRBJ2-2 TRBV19 TGTGCCAGTAGACCCGGACAGGGAAACACCGGGGAGCTGTTTTTT CASRPGQGNTGELFF
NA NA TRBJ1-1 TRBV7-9 TGTGCCAGCTTGGTTGGGGCTGGAACTGAAGCTTTCTTT CASLVGAGTEAFF
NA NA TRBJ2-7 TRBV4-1 TGCGCCAGCAGCCCAAGCTACGGGAACTCCTACGAGCAGTACTTC CASSPSYGNSYEQYF
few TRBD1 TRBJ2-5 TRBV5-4 TGTGCCAGCAGCCAGGGACAGGGGGAGACCCAGTACTTC CASSQGQGETQYF
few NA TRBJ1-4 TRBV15 TGTGCCACTCAGGACAGCGACGATGAAAAACTGTTTTTT CATQDSDDEKLFF
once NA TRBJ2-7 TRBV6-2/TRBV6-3 TGTGCCAGCAGTTACGGCTGGGCCAGCACCTACGAGCAGTACTTC CASSYGWASTYEQYF
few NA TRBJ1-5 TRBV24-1 TGTGCCACCAGTGACCCGGGGGGAACCCAGCATTTT CATSDPGGTQHF
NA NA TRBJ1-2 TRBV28 TGTGCCAGCTTCGAGGCCGGCTATGGCTACACCTTC CASFEAGYGYTF
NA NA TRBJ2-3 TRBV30 TGTGCCTGGAGTGAGGGGCTTAGCACAGATACGCAGTATTTT CAWSEGLSTDTQYF
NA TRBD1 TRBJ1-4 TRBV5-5 TGTGCCAGCTTCCGGGACAGGGGGCATGAAAAACTGTTTTTT CASFRDRGHEKLFF
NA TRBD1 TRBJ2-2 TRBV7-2 TGTGCCAGCAGACGGGGACAGGGGGGTAGGAACACCGGGGAGCTGTTTTTT CASRRGQGGRNTGELFF
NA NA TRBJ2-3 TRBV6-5 TGTGCCAGCAGCCAAGCTCCCGGCACAGATACGCAGTATTTT CASSQAPGTDTQYF
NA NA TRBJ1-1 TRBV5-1 TGCGCCAGCAGCCCAACCCGGGGAGGGAGGGAAGAAGCTTTCTTT CASSPTRGGREEAFF
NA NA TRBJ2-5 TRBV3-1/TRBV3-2 TGTGCCAGCAGCCAAGATGGGGCGGGGGCCTTGAGGGAGACCCAGTACTTC CASSQDGAGALRETQYF